The entry below describes one T cell receptor (beta chain). The clone's antigen remains unknown. There are no base qualities to consult, and no much larger clone falls within one base. The meaning of the sample's time point label: less than 30 weeks on oral tofacitinib. The treatment or condition label here, explained by the study, means: oral pan-JAK inhibitor, 5-10 mg twice daily. Lesional scalp punch biopsies and peripheral blood were obtained from alopecia areata patients. PBMCs were isolated by density centrifugation and stained for CD3, CD4 and CD8, and CD4+ and CD8+ T cells were sorted on a FACSAria. This sample was taken from a study of CD8+ T cells in alopecia areata (dated by TCRdb to between 2018 and 2020). Background on the whole study: Treated patients were enrolled in an open-label pilot trial of oral tofacitinib, 5 to 10 mg twice daily, for moderate-to-severe alopecia areata. Patients received tofacitinib for 6 to 18 months and were then followed off drug for 6 months to check for delayed response and recurrence. For the treated patients, the SALT score, which quantifies what percentage of scalp surface area is affected, served as the measure of disease severity. The study used high-throughput TCRbeta sequencing to examine T cell clonal expansion in alopecia areata, in both the C3H/HeJ mouse model and human patients. Human TCRbeta sequencing covered scalp tissue and sorted CD4+ and CD8+ peripheral blood T cells from patchy and totalis/universalis alopecia areata patients and healthy controls. Biopsies were taken from tofacitinib-treated patients at baseline and at 4 and 24 weeks of treatment, and a later scalp biopsy was taken in several of the tofacitinib-treated patients. Scalp clonality was compared across normal scalp (n=4), patchy alopecia areata scalp (n=8), and alopecia totalis/universalis scalp (n=8). RNA was obtained with the PAXgene miRNA kit for fixed scalp, the miRNeasy kit for PBMCs, and the RNeasy kit for mouse skin. Amplification of TCRbeta CDR3 regions was done by immunoSEQ multiplex PCR using 35 Vbeta forward primers and 13 Jbeta reverse primers. What the authors observed across the whole study: Tofacitinib significantly decreased scalp clonality and the number of expanded CD8+ clones among the top 100 scalp clones. Unlike mouse skin, where gammadelta T cells dominate, normal human skin contains resident alphabeta T cells that get sequenced too, which complicates analysis of the scalp TCR repertoire. Compared with normal scalp, lesional scalp, particularly in alopecia totalis/universalis, had higher clonality and more expanded CD8+ clones, which suggests antigenic drive. During tofacitinib treatment, many expanded lesional clones remained in scalp and blood, and this persistence may partly explain relapse after treatment is stopped. TCR sequences shared between patients were less clear than in mice, possibly partly because of HLA diversity in the patient population. Because the treated cohort was small and included a single nonresponder, larger studies are needed to assess links between baseline CD8+ expansion and response.

The V end gives up 10 bases and the J end 1 base, leaving 14 bases in the junction not matched to a gene. The CDR3, cysteine through phenylalanine, is 16 amino acids long. CDR3 DNA is the only sequence kept; it has 48 bases, read in frame from the first base. CDR1 and CDR2, looked up from the germline V gene (reference sequence), are MNHEY and SMNVEV. The method was the immunoSEQ multiplex PCR assay. For TCR sequencing, RNA was extracted from every sample and reverse transcribed into cDNA to serve as template. SuperScript III was used for first-strand cDNA synthesis, primed with a 2:1 mix of oligo-dT and random hexamers. A synthetic immune receptor repertoire was used to measure amplification bias, and any remaining bias was corrected computationally. The study's processing was this. Raw reads were preprocessed to remove errors, and CDR3 was defined according to IMGT conventions as the region from the conserved cysteine to phenylalanine. Clonality was computed as 1 minus the Shannon entropy, with the entropy normalized by log2 of the number of productive unique TCRs. Whether scalp clones were CD4 or CD8 was inferred by matching scalp TCRbeta sequences against CD4 and CD8 repertoires sorted from blood. Drawn from immuneACCESS, this table holds only the in-frame rearrangements with V and J called that TCRdb kept. Clones are partly lost; checked studies trace under half to an unresolved V gene and leave the rest unexplained. V and J calls and clone size are as listed in that table; D and trimming were resolved from the DNA. Here the sample has 150,000 to 200,000 clones; 60% occur a single time. Under 1.2% of the sample lies in the top ten.

The TCR originated in a human donor with alopecia areata. Sequencing used CD4+ T cells sorted from blood, obtained at week 24, from a patient treated with tofacitinib. The rearranged segments are TRBV27 and TRBJ2-7, and 9 junction bases match TRBD2. The CDR3 protein is CATKPFRSGGSYEQYF. The nucleotides are TGTGCCACCAAGCCCTTTAGGAGCGGGGGGTCCTACGAGCAGTACTTC.